This T cell receptor beta chain is drawn from a study of T cells in localized non-small cell lung cancer. Study-wide results and limits: Sequencing involved a lone tumor region, leaving heterogeneity possible. A raised T cell density in blood coincided with lengthier overall survival. Across samples, adjacent lung featured a median 57 of the top 100 tumor clones.

In its sample, this clone was seen a few times. Its target is not known. Germline V gives CDR1 MNHEY, CDR2 SMNVEV (reference sequence). The CDR3 runs to 15 residues. V lost 5 bases and J 5 bases, leaving 18 bases between the germline ends. TCRdb's copy holds only in-frame clones and misses some; the assay was immunoSEQ multiplex PCR. Among 60,000 to 75,000 clones, 84% were seen once, and the ten largest hold about 13%. Here the sequenced sample was peripheral blood, taken before any cancer treatment. This receptor was taken from an older female donor with stage I lung adenocarcinoma. V is TRBV27 and J is TRBJ1-2; D may be TRBD1 (6 bases). DNA for the CDR3: TGTGCCAGCAGTCTCCAGGGGACTCCACGGTATGGCTACACCTTC. It is translated as CASSLQGTPRYGYTF.